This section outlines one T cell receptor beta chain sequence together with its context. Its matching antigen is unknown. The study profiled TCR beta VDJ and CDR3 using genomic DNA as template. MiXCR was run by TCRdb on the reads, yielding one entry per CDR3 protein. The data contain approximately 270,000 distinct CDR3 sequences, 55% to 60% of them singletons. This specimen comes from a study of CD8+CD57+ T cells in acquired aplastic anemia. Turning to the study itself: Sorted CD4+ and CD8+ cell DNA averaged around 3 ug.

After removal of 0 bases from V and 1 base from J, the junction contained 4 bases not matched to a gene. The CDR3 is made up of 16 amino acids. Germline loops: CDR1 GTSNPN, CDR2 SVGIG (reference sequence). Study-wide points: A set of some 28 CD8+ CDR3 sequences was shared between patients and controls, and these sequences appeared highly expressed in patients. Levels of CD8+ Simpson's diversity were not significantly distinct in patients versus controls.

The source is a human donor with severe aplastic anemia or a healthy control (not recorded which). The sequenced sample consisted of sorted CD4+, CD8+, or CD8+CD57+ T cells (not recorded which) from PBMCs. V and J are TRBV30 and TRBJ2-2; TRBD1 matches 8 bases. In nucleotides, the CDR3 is TGTGCCTGGAGTGTACAGGGGGGCCTGAACACCGGGGAGCTGTTTTTT. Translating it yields CAWSVQGGLNTGELFF.